This TCR beta chain came from a study of T cell repertoires in cytomegalovirus infection. Study-wide background: Recently identified HLA-C-restricted CMV epitopes and well-studied HLA-B-restricted CMV epitopes were used by the study. A matching HLA type, together with CMV infection, was signaled by public TCR beta signatures.

This clonotype was observed a few times. Its antigen is currently unknown. Trimming took off 3 bases at V and 4 bases at J, with 12 bases between the two ends. Germline values: CDR1 SEHNR, CDR2 FQNEAQ (reference sequence). This CDR3 contains 14 residues. Via MiXCR, TCRdb re-called the reads, giving one row per CDR3 protein. The sample consists of 750,000 to 900,000 distinct CDR3 sequences, 25% to 30% of them appearing once. Overall study findings and caveats: Across the ex vivo response, the dominant clonotypes were HLA-C-restricted CMV-specific TCR beta clonotypes.

This TCR derives from a human donor in good health (CMV status not recorded). Some clones in this sample may be carry-over from other donors' samples. The chain uses TRBV7-9 and TRBJ1-1; D unresolved. The sequencing used cultured CD8+ T cells from PBMCs, collected from culture after CMV antigen stimulation. CDR3 region: CASSFIGRGTEAFF. Written as DNA, the CDR3 is TGTGCCAGCAGCTTCATTGGGCGGGGCACTGAAGCTTTCTTT.